These 14 T cell receptor beta chains were all obtained from the same sample, sequenced in a study of shared T cell receptors in the human thymus. Repertoires were generated with immunoSEQ multiplex PCR, while TCRdb's copy carries only in-frame clones and drops some. The sample holds hundreds of thousands of clones, about 87% seen once. This sample was shared with a second study, whose subject was human thymus T cells.

Sequenced input: thymocytes. These receptor sequences come from a boy less than two years old with a congenital heart defect.

The V and J genes are TRBV14 and TRBJ2-7; D gene unclear. Germline V CDR1 and CDR2: SGHDN, FVKESK. This CDR3 is built from 17 residues. V dropped 1 base and J dropped 0 bases, with 16 bases sitting between them. Here the CDR3 reads CASSQGGSEPSSYEQYF. In DNA, the CDR3 is TGTGCCAGCAGCCAAGGAGGCAGTGAACCTAGCTCCTACGAGCAGTACTTC.

This chain links TRBV2 with TRBJ1-5, with 7 bases identical to TRBD1. V lost 6 bases and J lost 7; bases outside the gene matches: 9. CDR3 length: 14 residues. From germline, CDR1 is SNHLY and CDR2 FYNNEI. This CDR3 is CASRPDREDQPQHF. CDR3 nucleotide sequence: TGTGCCAGCAGACCTGACAGGGAGGACCAGCCCCAGCATTTT. Supplemented by reference TRBV2 and TRBJ1-5, the full variable domain reads EPEVTQTPSHQVTQMGQEVILRCVPISNHLYFYWYRQILGQKVEFLVSFYNNEISEKSEIFDDQFSVERPDGSNFTLKIRSTKLEDSAMYFCASRPDREDQPQHFGDGTRLSIL.

The chain employs TRBV6-1 and TRBJ1-4; 10 bases align to TRBD1. The CDR3 is 15 residues long. The trim removed 8 bases at V and 6 bases at J, leaving 9 bases unmatched. Germline CDR1 MNHNS, CDR2 SASEGT. CDR3 sequence (DNA): TGTGCCAGCCAAATGCCGGGACAGGGGTATGAAAAACTGTTTTTT. As protein: CASQMPGQGYEKLFF.

As DNA, the CDR3 is TGTGCCTGGAGTGTGGGAGAAACGGGAAACACCATATATTTT. Translation gives CAWSVGETGNTIYF. The J gene is TRBJ1-3, the V gene TRBV30; D gene unclear. This CDR3 is 14 amino acids long. Deletions cut 0 bases from V and 4 bases from J, with 10 bases between. CDR1 and CDR2 (germline): GTSNPN, SVGIG (reference sequence).

The genes are TRBV2 and TRBJ1-5; D may be TRBD1 (6 bases). The CDR3 is 14 residues long. Trimming removed 7 bases from V and 4 bases from J, with 14 bases in between. Germline CDR1 is SNHLY and CDR2 is FYNNEI. Written as DNA, the CDR3 is TGTGCCAGCACCGAGGGGGGGCAAAATCAGCCCCAGCATTTT. It specifies CASTEGGQNQPQHF.

This chain uses TRBV6-5 with TRBJ1-1; maybe TRBD1 (6 bases). The CDR3 covers 14 residues. Germline V gene sequence: CDR1 MNHEY, CDR2 SVGAGI. The V end lost 4 bases, the J end lost 1 base, and 10 bases lay between the germline ends. CDR3 loop: CASSFRGPNTEAFF. The CDR3 DNA sequence: TGTGCCAGCAGTTTCAGGGGCCCGAACACTGAAGCTTTCTTT.

The genes are TRBV10-2 and TRBJ2-5; no firm D call. The germline gives CDR1 WSHSY, CDR2 SAAADI. The CDR3 consists of 13 residues. Trimming pared 8 bases from V and 1 base from J, leaving 11 bases between. For the CDR3, the DNA is TGCGCCAGCGAGGCCGACTTCCAAGAGACCCAGTACTTC. Residues: CASEADFQETQYF.

The chain uses TRBV29-1 and TRBJ2-7; TRBD1 matches at 8 bases. CDR1 SQVTM and CDR2 ANQGSEA come from the germline V gene. The CDR3 runs 14 residues. The ends lost 5 bases at V and 0 bases at J; junction bases unmatched: 6. The CDR3 sequence: CSVRTGPSSYEQYF. CDR3 nucleotides: TGCAGCGTTCGGACAGGGCCTAGCTCCTACGAGCAGTACTTC.

V gene TRBV15 combines with J gene TRBJ1-4; D call uncertain. V lost 1 base and J lost 0, with 15 bases in between. The CDR3 covers 18 residues. Germline V gives CDR1 LNHNV, CDR2 YYDKDF (reference sequence). In nucleotides, the CDR3 is TGTGCCACCAGCAGAGTCCAATACTCAGGAACAACTAATGAAAAACTGTTTTTT. Translated, it gives CATSRVQYSGTTNEKLFF.

The chain combines TRBV5-6 with TRBJ2-3; 9 bases line up with TRBD1. The CDR3 totals 19 residues. The J segment lost 0 bases and the V segment lost 3 bases, leaving 14 bases of the junction unmatched. Germline V gene sequence: CDR1 SGHDT, CDR2 YYEEEE. CDR3 residues: CASSSGTGPRENSTDTQYF. The CDR3 nucleotides read TGTGCCAGCAGCTCCGGGACAGGGCCAAGGGAGAATAGCACAGATACGCAGTATTTT.

CDR3 protein: CAISEEGHSNNEQFF. CDR3 nucleotides: TGTGCCATCAGCGAGGAGGGACATTCCAACAATGAGCAGTTCTTC. The chain carries TRBV10-3 and TRBJ2-1, with D perhaps assigned TRBD1 or TRBD2 (6 bases each). The CDR3 extends over 15 amino acids. Germline V gene lookup returns CDR1 ENHRY and CDR2 SYGVKD. Deletions cut 6 bases from V and 5 bases from J, with 17 bases between.

This chain joins TRBV7-9 and TRBJ1-3, with 10 bases that match TRBD1. The V gene end was trimmed by 4 bases and the J gene end by 2 bases; junction bases not matched to a gene: 2. The CDR3 is made up of 15 amino acids. Germline V lookup: CDR1 SEHNR, CDR2 FQNEAQ (reference sequence). The CDR3 sequence is CASSCDRGPGNTIYF. The CDR3 coding sequence is TGTGCCAGCAGCTGTGACAGGGGGCCTGGAAACACCATATATTTT.

Written as DNA, the CDR3 is TGTGCCAGCAGGGGGAACAGGGTTAGAACCGGGGAGCTGTTTTTT. Translating it yields CASRGNRVRTGELFF. The chain joins TRBV25-1 to TRBJ2-2; D possibly corresponds to TRBD1 (6 bases). V lost 6 bases and J lost 5, with 16 bases in between. This CDR3 region has 15 residues. Per germline, CDR1 MGHDK and CDR2 SYGVNS.

The rearrangement joins TRBV11-2 to TRBJ2-4, with 12 bases lining up with TRBD1. This CDR3 contains 19 residues. V lost 1 base and J lost 0; bases outside the gene matches: 7. Germline V gene lookup returns CDR1 SGHAT and CDR2 FQNNGV. Here the CDR3 DNA reads TGTGCCAGCAGCTTAGTGACCGGGACAGGGGGCCAAGCCAAAAACATTCAGTACTTC. As protein: CASSLVTGTGGQAKNIQYF.